The clone carrying this T cell receptor (beta chain) occurred many times. Its antigen is not identified. TCRdb re-derived calls from the multiplex PCR reads in MiXCR, one entry per CDR3 protein. The sample includes about 120,000 distinct CDR3 sequences, just under 20% of them seen just once. These data are taken from a study of breast tumors, draining lymph nodes, adjacent tissues. Axillary draining lymph nodes of breast cancer patients supplied the node samples. Whole-study findings and limits: The data were judged consistent with most tumor T cells coming from lymph node and expanding in tumor. Data only fit, rather than demonstrated, lymph node origin of most tumor T cells. Tumor and nontumor repertoires were significantly more similar in luminal-like than in basal-like breast cancer. Compared with lymph nodes, tumors were less diverse; compared with nontumor tissue, more.

V was cut by 5 bases and J by 11 bases, with 13 bases left in between. This CDR3 is built from 13 residues. The germline V gene encodes CDR1 MDHEN and CDR2 SYDVKM. Sequenced sample: axillary lymph node tissue. This clonotype originated in a female donor with breast cancer. Some clones in this sample may be carry-over from other donors' samples. This chain connects TRBV28 to TRBJ1-6; D possibly corresponds to TRBD1 (6 bases). In DNA form, the CDR3 reads TGTGCCAGCAGTACCGGGACAAAGGCACCCCTCCACTTT. Translated, it gives CASSTGTKAPLHF.